The source of this T cell receptor (beta chain) is a study of blood T cell repertoires in COVID-19. The data were produced by immunoSEQ multiplex PCR, yet TCRdb's version contains in-frame clones alone and is incomplete. The sample gives more than 300,000 clones, more than 90% of which show up once; approximately 17% is in the top ten. With 3 bases removed from V and 0 bases from J, the gap between germline ends came to 9 bases. Germline V gene lookup returns CDR1 MGHDK and CDR2 SYGVNS. CDR3 length: 15 residues. The chain uses TRBV25-1 and TRBJ1-3; D is unclear. The receptor comes from a woman in her 30s who had recovered from COVID-19. Sample: PBMCs or T cells enriched from blood (not recorded which). CDR3 loop: CASSDSLISGNTIYF. CDR3 nucleotide sequence: TGTGCCAGCAGTGACTCGCTAATCTCTGGAAACACCATATATTTT.